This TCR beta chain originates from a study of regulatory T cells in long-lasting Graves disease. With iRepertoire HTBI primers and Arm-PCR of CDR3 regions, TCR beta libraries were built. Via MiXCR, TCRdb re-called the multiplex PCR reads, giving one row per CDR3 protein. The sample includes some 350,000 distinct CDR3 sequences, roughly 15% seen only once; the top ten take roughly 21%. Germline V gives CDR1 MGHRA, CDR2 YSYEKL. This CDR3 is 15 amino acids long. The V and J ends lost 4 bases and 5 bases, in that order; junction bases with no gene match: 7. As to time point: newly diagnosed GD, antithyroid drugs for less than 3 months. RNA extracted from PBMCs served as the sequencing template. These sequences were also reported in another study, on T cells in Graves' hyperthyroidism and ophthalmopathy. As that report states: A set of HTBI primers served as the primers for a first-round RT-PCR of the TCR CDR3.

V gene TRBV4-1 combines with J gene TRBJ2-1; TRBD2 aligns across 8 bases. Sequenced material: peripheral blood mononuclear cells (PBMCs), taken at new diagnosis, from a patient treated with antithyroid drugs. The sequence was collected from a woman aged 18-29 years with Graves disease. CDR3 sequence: CASSPREGINNEQFF. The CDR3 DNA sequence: TGCGCCAGCAGCCCCCGGGAGGGCATCAACAATGAGCAGTTCTTC.